The clone carrying this TCR beta chain appeared a few times. Its target is not known. Each CDR3 protein is one row after TCRdb ran MiXCR on the 5' RACE reads. The table has 450,000 or so distinct CDR3 sequences, 20% seen once. The record originates from a study of T-cell memory formation after mild COVID-19. Study-level results: Detection of some responders pre-infection suggested pre-existing cross-reactive memory T cells participated.

The CDR3 has 15 residues. V shed 0 bases and J shed 0 bases, with 8 bases lying between them. J is TRBJ2-5 and V is TRBV12-3 or TRBV12-4; unclear D gene. Sequenced material: PBMCs or a T cell subset sorted from them (not recorded which). The TCR comes from an adult woman who had mild COVID-19 (a few samples of this study predate the infection). Cell type and time point are not known. This chain's CDR3 is CASSLAIGNQETQYF. CDR3 in DNA: TGTGCCAGCAGTTTAGCGATCGGAAACCAAGAGACCCAGTACTTC.